Listed here are 15 T cell receptor beta chains from one sample, sequenced in a study of T cell responses to AZD1222 COVID-19 vaccine. Assay: immunoSEQ multiplex PCR; the TCRdb copy retains only in-frame clones and omits some. The table records roughly 130,000 clones, 88% of them present only once. The sequences come from peripheral blood, collected on day 0 of AZD1222 vaccination. The receptors were gathered from an adult in good health.

The chain has TRBV25-1 and TRBJ1-1, with a tentative D call TRBD1 (5 bases). The germline gives CDR1 MGHDK, CDR2 SYGVNS. The CDR3 spans 13 residues. The V end was cut by 5 bases, the J end by 4 bases, with 11 bases between. The CDR3 here is CASSTSGGTEAFF. CDR3 nucleotide sequence: TGTGCCAGCAGTACGTCCGGGGGCACTGAAGCTTTCTTT.

The chain links TRBV28 to TRBJ1-5, with D uncertain. The V and J ends lost 5 bases and 4 bases respectively, with 9 bases between them. This CDR3 contains 13 residues. Germline CDR1 is MDHEN and CDR2 is SYDVKM. The CDR3 region has the DNA TGTGCCAGCAGTGGCCCGTGGAATCAGCCCCAGCATTTT. This translates into CASSGPWNQPQHF.

The chain joins TRBV11-2 to TRBJ2-2, with D perhaps TRBD1 (5 bases). In germline, CDR1 is SGHAT, CDR2 FQNNGV. V lost 5 bases, J lost 4 bases, and 14 bases lay in between. The length of the CDR3 is 15 residues. CDR3 in amino acids: CASSDRSRVTGELFF. In DNA form, the CDR3 reads TGTGCCAGCAGCGATAGGTCCAGGGTCACCGGGGAGCTGTTTTTT.

In its sample, this clone was seen once. The chain links TRBV19 to TRBJ1-1, with unresolved D. The germline V gene encodes CDR1 LNHDA and CDR2 SQIVND (reference sequence). The CDR3 is made up of 12 amino acids. With 10 bases removed from V and 0 bases from J, the gap between germline ends came to 9 bases. CDR3 sequence reads: CAIRGLNTEAFF. The DNA for the CDR3 is TGTGCCATAAGAGGGTTGAACACTGAAGCTTTCTTT.

V usage is TRBV6-5 and J usage is TRBJ2-7; 10 bases agree with TRBD2. Trimming cost V 5 bases and J 2 bases; bases outside gene matches: 3. The germline V gene has CDR1 MNHEY and CDR2 SVGAGI. The CDR3 runs to 14 residues. CDR3 sequence: CASSRAGGTYEQYF. CDR3 DNA sequence: TGTGCCAGCAGTCGAGCGGGAGGGACCTACGAGCAGTACTTC.

DNA for the CDR3: TGTGCCACCAGCAGAGGGTCGGGAGGTAATGAGCAGTTCTTC. Translating it yields CATSRGSGGNEQFF. The chain is built from TRBV15 and TRBJ2-1, with TRBD2 matching 7 bases. The CDR3 runs to 14 residues. CDR1 and CDR2 from the germline V gene are LNHNV and YYDKDF (reference sequence). The J segment lost 7 bases and the V segment lost 1 base, leaving 4 bases of the junction unmatched.

The chain joins TRBV19 to TRBJ2-2; weak D call: TRBD1 (7 bases). Germline assignment: CDR1 LNHDA and CDR2 SQIVND (reference sequence). There are 17 residues in the CDR3. V lost 8 bases and J 4 bases, leaving 23 bases between the germline ends. CDR3 DNA: TGTGCCAGTTGCGGTCAGTCAGGGGGGAAGGTCACCGGGGAGCTGTTTTTT. Its translation: CASCGQSGGKVTGELFF. Drawing the rest from reference TRBV19 and TRBJ2-2, the complete variable domain is DGGITQSPKYLFRKEGQNVTLSCEQNLNHDAMYWYRQDPGQGLRLIYYSQIVNDFQKGDIAEGYSVSREKKESFPLTVTSAQKNPTAFYLCASCGQSGGKVTGELFFGEGSRLTVL.

The chain uses TRBV6-5 and TRBJ1-1, with TRBD1 identical over 7 bases. Trimming at V came to 2 bases and at J to 0 bases, leaving 3 bases not matched to a gene. The CDR3 spans 15 residues. Germline assignment: CDR1 MNHEY and CDR2 SVGAGI. The chain's CDR3 is CASSYTTGMNTEAFF. CDR3 bases: TGTGCCAGCAGTTACACGACAGGGATGAACACTGAAGCTTTCTTT.

The rearrangement uses TRBV7-2 and TRBJ2-5; no firm D call. V lost 1 base and J 5 bases, leaving 11 bases between the germline ends. Per germline, CDR1 SGHTA and CDR2 FQGNSA. This CDR3 spans 14 amino acids. In DNA form, the CDR3 reads TGTGCCAGCAGCTTAGTTCGGCAGAAGGAGACCCAGTACTTC. This gives the protein CASSLVRQKETQYF.

The genes are TRBV3-1 (or the pseudogene TRBV3-2) and TRBJ1-5; D is possibly TRBD1 (5 bases). The V end was cut by 1 base, the J end by 6 bases, with 19 bases between. This CDR3 has 17 amino acids. Germline V gene lookup returns CDR1 LGHDT and CDR2 YNNKEL (reference sequence). The CDR3 nucleotides are TGTGCCAGCAGCCAAGGTATGGGCCAGGGCCGCCGTCAGCCCCAGCATTTT. Its translation is CASSQGMGQGRRQPQHF.

The chain joins TRBV6-4 to TRBJ1-6, with D possibly being TRBD1 (5 bases). The CDR3 loop spans 14 amino acids. V lost 8 bases and J 3 bases, leaving 11 bases between the germline ends. Per the germline V gene, CDR1 is MRHNA and CDR2 is SNTAGT. CDR3 amino acids: CASSEGDYNSPLHF. The CDR3, as DNA: TGTGCCAGCTCCGAAGGGGACTATAATTCACCCCTCCACTTT.

This chain joins TRBV19 and TRBJ1-5; TRBD1 might be the D (5 bases). The V end lost 7 bases, the J end lost 7 bases, and 14 bases lay between the germline ends. CDR3 size: 13 residues. CDR1 and CDR2 (germline): LNHDA, SQIVND (reference sequence). The CDR3 loop reads CASKVPGDQPQHF. The CDR3, as DNA: TGTGCCAGTAAGGTCCCGGGGGACCAGCCCCAGCATTTT. Complete variable domain (other parts from reference TRBV19 and TRBJ1-5): DGGITQSPKYLFRKEGQNVTLSCEQNLNHDAMYWYRQDPGQGLRLIYYSQIVNDFQKGDIAEGYSVSREKKESFPLTVTSAQKNPTAFYLCASKVPGDQPQHFGDGTRLSIL.

J is TRBJ2-2 and V is TRBV27, with D maybe TRBD2 (6 bases). There are 19 residues in the CDR3. Germline V gene data show CDR1 as MNHEY and CDR2 as SMNVEV (reference sequence). Trimming took 1 base from V and 0 from J, leaving 18 bases between them. This CDR3 reads CASSLFGFGDFANTGELFF. Written as DNA, the CDR3 is TGTGCCAGCAGTTTATTTGGTTTTGGGGACTTCGCGAACACCGGGGAGCTGTTTTTT.

This chain uses TRBV5-1 with TRBJ2-2; tentatively, D is TRBD1 or TRBD2 (6 bases each). From germline, CDR1 is SGHRS and CDR2 YFSETQ. The V end lost 3 bases, the J end lost 1 base, and 13 bases lay between the germline ends. This CDR3 region has 16 residues. This chain's CDR3 is CASSSWGALNTGELFF. CDR3 nucleotides: TGCGCCAGCAGCTCCTGGGGGGCCTTGAACACCGGGGAGCTGTTTTTT.

The chain joins TRBV7-9 to TRBJ2-2; 13 positions agree with TRBD2. Germline lookup yields CDR1 SEHNR and CDR2 FQNEAQ (reference sequence). The CDR3 is 16 amino acids. V was pared by 5 bases and J by 8 bases, with 8 bases of the junction left unmatched. The CDR3 here is CASSPRLAGGSGELFF. The CDR3 coding sequence is TGTGCCAGCAGCCCTAGACTAGCGGGAGGATCTGGGGAGCTGTTTTTT.